This T cell receptor (beta chain) was captured by sequencing in a study of chemoradiotherapy in HPV16-positive cancers. Notes on the study in general: During treatment, candidate HPV-specific clones and E7-related motifs expanded in tumor.

The method was immunoSEQ multiplex PCR; TCRdb's version includes in-frame clones alone and lacks a portion of them. The sample records about 21,000 clones, 70% to 90% being singletons. The junction had 13 bases not matched to a gene; V was cut back by 3 bases and J by 8 bases. The CDR3 length is 16 residues. The germline V gene encodes CDR1 MGHDK and CDR2 SYGVNS. The table lists this clone with a few counts. Its antigen remains unknown. The receptor's source is a human donor with HPV-associated anogenital cancer. The sequenced sample was blood, obtained from a patient who underwent chemoradiotherapy. This chain uses TRBV25-1 with TRBJ1-2; 9 bases map to TRBD1. The CDR3 reads CASSDAKGQGFWGYTF. In DNA, the CDR3 is TGTGCCAGCAGTGACGCCAAGGGACAGGGTTTCTGGGGCTACACCTTC.